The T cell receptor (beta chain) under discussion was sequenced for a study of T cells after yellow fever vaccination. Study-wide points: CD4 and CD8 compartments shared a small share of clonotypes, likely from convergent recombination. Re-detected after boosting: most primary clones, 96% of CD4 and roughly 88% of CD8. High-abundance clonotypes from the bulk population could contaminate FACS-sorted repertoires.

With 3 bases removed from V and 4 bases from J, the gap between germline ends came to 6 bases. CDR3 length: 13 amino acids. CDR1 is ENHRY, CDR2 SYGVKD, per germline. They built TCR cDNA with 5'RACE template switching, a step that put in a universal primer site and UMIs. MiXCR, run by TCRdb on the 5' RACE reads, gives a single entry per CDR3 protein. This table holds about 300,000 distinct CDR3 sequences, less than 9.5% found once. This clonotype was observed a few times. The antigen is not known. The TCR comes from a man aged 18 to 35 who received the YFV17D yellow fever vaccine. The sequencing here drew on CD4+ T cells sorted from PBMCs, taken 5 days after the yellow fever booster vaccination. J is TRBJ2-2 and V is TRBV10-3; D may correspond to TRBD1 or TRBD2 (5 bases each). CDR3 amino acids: CAISDGGTGELFF. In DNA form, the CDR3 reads TGTGCCATCAGTGATGGGGGCACCGGGGAGCTGTTTTTT.